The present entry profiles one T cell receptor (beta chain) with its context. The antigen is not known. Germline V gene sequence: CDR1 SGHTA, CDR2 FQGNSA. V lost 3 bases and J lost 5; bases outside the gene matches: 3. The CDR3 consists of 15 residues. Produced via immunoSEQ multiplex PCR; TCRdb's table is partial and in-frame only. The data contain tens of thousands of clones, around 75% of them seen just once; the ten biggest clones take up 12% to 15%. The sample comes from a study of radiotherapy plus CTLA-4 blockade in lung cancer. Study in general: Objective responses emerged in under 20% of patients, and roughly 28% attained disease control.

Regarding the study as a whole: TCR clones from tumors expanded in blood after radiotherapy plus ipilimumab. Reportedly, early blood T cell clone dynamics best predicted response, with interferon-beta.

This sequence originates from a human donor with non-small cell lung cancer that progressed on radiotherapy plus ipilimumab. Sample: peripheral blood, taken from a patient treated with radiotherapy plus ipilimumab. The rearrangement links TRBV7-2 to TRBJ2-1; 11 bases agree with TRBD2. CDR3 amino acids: CASSFGLAGNNEQFF. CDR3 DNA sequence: TGTGCCAGCAGCTTTGGACTAGCGGGTAACAATGAGCAGTTCTTC.